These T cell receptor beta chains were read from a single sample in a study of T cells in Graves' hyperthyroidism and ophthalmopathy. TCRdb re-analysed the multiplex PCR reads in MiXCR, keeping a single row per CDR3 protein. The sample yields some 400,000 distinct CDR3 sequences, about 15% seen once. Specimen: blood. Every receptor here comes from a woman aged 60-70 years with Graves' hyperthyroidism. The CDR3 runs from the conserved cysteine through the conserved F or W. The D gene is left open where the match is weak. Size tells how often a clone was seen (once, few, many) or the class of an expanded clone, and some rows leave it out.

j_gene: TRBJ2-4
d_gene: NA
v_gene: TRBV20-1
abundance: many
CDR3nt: TGCAGTGCTAGAGATCCCCTGGGAAACATTCAGTACTTC
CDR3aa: CSARDPLGNIQYF

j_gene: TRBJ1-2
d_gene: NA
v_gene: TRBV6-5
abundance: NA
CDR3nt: TGTGCCAGCAGTTACTCGGTTTATCTAGACTATGGCTACACCTTC
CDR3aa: CASSYSVYLDYGYTF

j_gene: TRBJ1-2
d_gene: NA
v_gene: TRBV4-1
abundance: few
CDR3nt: TGCGCCAGCAGCCAAACCGGGATTATCTATGGCTACACCTTC
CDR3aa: CASSQTGIIYGYTF

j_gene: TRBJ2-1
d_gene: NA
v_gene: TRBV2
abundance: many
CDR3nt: TGTGCCAGCAAGGCGGGAACCTCCTACAATGAGCAGTTCTTC
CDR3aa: CASKAGTSYNEQFF

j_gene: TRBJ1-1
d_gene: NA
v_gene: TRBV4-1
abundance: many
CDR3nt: TGCGCCAGCAGCCAGATTGGGGCGCGGAACACTGAAGCTTTCTTT
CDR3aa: CASSQIGARNTEAFF

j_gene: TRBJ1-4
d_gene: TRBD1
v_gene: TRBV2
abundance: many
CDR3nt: TGTGCCAGCAGTGAAGAACGGACAGGGGGCGGTGAAAAACTGTTTTTT
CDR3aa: CASSEERTGGGEKLFF

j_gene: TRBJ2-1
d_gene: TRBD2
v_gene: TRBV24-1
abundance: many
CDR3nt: TGTGCCACCAGTGATACCGGGACTAGCTCCTACAATGAGCAGTTCTTC
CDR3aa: CATSDTGTSSYNEQFF

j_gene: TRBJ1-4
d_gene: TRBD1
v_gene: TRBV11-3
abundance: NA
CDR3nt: TGTGCCAGCAGCTTAGAGTCGGGACAGGGAGCAACTAATGAAAAACTGTTTTTT
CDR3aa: CASSLESGQGATNEKLFF

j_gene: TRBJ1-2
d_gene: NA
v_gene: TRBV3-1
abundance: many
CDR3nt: TGTGCCAGCAGCCCCCTCGGAGGCTATGAGTATGGCTACACCTTC
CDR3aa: CASSPLGGYEYGYTF

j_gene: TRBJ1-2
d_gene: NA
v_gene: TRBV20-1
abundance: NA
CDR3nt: TGCAGTGCTTACGACAGGCGATATGGCTACACCTTC
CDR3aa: CSAYDRRYGYTF

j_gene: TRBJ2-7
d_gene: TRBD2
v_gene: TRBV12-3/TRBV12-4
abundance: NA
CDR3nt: TGTGCCAGCAGTCTCCTAGCGGGAAACCGCCACGAGCAGTACTTC
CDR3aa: CASSLLAGNRHEQYF

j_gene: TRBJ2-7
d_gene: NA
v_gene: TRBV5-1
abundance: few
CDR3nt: TGCGCCAGCAGCGCGATAACCGGGGCCTCCTACGAGCAGTACTTC
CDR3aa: CASSAITGASYEQYF

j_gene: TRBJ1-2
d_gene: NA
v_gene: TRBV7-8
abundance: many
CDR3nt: TGTGCCAGCAGCCCCCGGTTTGGTGGCTACACCTTC
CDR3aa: CASSPRFGGYTF

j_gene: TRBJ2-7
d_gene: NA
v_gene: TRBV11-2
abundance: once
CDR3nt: TGTGCCAGCAGCTTAGAAGACGGAGACGAGCAGTACTTC
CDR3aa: CASSLEDGDEQYF

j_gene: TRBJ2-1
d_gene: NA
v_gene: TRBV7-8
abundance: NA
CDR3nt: TGTGCCAGCAGCGCCGGGACCCTAGGGGCGGAGCAGTTCTTC
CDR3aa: CASSAGTLGAEQFF

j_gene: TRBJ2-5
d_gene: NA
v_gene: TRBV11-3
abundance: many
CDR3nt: TGTGCCAGCAGCTTAGTAAGGGGCCAAGAGACCCAGTACTTC
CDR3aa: CASSLVRGQETQYF

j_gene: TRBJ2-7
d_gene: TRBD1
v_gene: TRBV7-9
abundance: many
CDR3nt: TGTGCCAGCAGCTTAGAGCCGGGACAGGGGGTTGGGCAGTACTTC
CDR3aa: CASSLEPGQGVGQYF

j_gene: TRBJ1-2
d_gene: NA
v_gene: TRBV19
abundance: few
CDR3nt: TGTGCCAGTAGTCAAAACCCGCAGGGAGTGAATGGCTACACCTTC
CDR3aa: CASSQNPQGVNGYTF

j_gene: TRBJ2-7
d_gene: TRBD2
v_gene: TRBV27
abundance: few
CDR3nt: TGTGCCAGCAGTCCCGGACTAGCGGGATACTACGAGCAGTACTTC
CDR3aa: CASSPGLAGYYEQYF

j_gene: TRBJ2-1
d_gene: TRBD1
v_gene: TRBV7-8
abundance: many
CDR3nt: TGTGCCAGCAGCTTAGCGGACGCCGGGACAGGGGTGCTCAGTGAGCAGTTCTTC
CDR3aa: CASSLADAGTGVLSEQFF

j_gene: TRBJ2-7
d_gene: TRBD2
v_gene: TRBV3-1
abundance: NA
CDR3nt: TGTGCCAGCAGCCAAGAGGGGGGGTACTCCTACGAGCAGTACTTC
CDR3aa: CASSQEGGYSYEQYF

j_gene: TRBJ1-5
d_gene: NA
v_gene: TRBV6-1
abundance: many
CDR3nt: TGTGCCACCCTACCGACAGTGGGGCTTGGGAGCAATCAGCCCCAGCATTTT
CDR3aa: CATLPTVGLGSNQPQHF

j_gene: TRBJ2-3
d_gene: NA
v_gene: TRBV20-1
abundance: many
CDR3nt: TGCAGTGCCCCCGCGCTCACAGATACGCAGTATTTT
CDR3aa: CSAPALTDTQYF

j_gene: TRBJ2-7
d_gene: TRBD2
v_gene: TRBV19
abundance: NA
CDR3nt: TGTGCCAGTAGGAGTAGTAGCGGGAGCTCCTACGAGCAGTACTTC
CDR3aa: CASRSSSGSSYEQYF

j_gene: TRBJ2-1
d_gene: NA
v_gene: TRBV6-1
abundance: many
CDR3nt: TGTGCCAGCAGCGGGATTCGGGGCCCCTCCTACAATGAGCAGTTCTTC
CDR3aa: CASSGIRGPSYNEQFF

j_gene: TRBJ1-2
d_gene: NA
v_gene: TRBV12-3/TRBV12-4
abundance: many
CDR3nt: TGTGCCAGCAGTCTGGTTTCTAGAGGTTCGCGCGGCTACACCTTC
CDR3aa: CASSLVSRGSRGYTF

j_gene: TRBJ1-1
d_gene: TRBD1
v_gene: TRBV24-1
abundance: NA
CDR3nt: TGTGCCACCAGTGAAGGGGGCAGAAACACTGAAGCTTTCTTT
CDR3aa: CATSEGGRNTEAFF

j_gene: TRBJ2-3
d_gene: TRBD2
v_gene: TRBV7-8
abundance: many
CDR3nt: TGTGCCAGCAGCTATATGGGACTAGCGGGAGGGTCTACGCAGTATTTT
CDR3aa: CASSYMGLAGGSTQYF